Following are 8 T cell receptor beta chains from one sample sequenced in a study of T-cell memory formation after mild COVID-19 (dated by TCRdb to about 2021). Library creation used 5' RACE. The sequencer was an Illumina NovaSeq 6000. Clones were called with MiXCR by TCRdb after fastp trimmed the public reads at Q25, and only in-frame beta chains were retained. Entries that share a CDR3 protein sequence are merged under the most common genes and DNA. This sample lists about 360,000 distinct CDR3 sequences; approximately 14% were detected once. Less than 25% of the sample goes to the ten largest clones. What was sequenced was PBMCs or a T cell subset sorted from them (not recorded which). The receptor source for this set is a man younger than 35 who had mild COVID-19 (a few samples of this study predate the infection). The sample titles of this study are shuffled in the database, so cell type and time point are left out; the donor was told from shared clones.

The rearrangement uses TRBV10-3 and TRBJ1-5; no clear D. V dropped 6 bases and J dropped 3 bases, with 9 bases sitting between them. Germline lookup yields CDR1 ENHRY and CDR2 SYGVKD. The CDR3 spans 13 residues. This CDR3 reads CAISPNLNQPQHF. CDR3 coding DNA: TGTGCCATCAGCCCAAACCTCAATCAGCCCCAGCATTTT.

The chain employs TRBV9 and TRBJ2-3; D remains ambiguous. Deletions cut 1 base from V and 4 bases from J, with 10 bases between. CDR1 is SGDLS, CDR2 YYNGEE, per germline. This CDR3 contains 14 residues. CDR3 sequence reads: CASSVYPTSDTQYF. In nucleotides, the CDR3 is TGTGCCAGCAGCGTATACCCTACGTCAGATACGCAGTATTTT.

CDR3 region: CASSRDPNEQFF. CDR3 DNA sequence: TGTGCCAGCAGCCGGGACCCTAATGAGCAGTTCTTC. V is TRBV12-3 or TRBV12-4 and J is TRBJ2-1; D might be TRBD1 or TRBD2, each matching 5 bases. With 6 bases removed from V and 7 bases from J, the gap between germline ends came to 10 bases. This CDR3 is built from 12 residues.

This clonotype was counted a single time. The chain combines TRBV13 with TRBJ1-1; a possible D gene is TRBD1 (5 bases). Germline V gene lookup returns CDR1 PRHDT and CDR2 FYEKMQ (reference sequence). The CDR3 is 15 amino acids. V gave up 6 bases and J gave up 3 bases, with 17 bases separating them. CDR3 sequence reads: CASSVHGAVDTEAFF. The CDR3 DNA reads as TGTGCCAGCAGTGTTCACGGGGCGGTCGACACTGAAGCTTTCTTT.

This clonotype was seen repeatedly, ten times or more. The V call is TRBV5-1, the J call TRBJ2-3, with D hard to call. The CDR3 consists of 16 residues. Deletions cut 2 bases from V and 0 bases from J, with 13 bases between. The germline V gene encodes CDR1 SGHRS and CDR2 YFSETQ. The CDR3 bases are TGCGCCAGCAGCTTCTTAGCTACCGGTAGCACAGATACGCAGTATTTT. It codes for CASSFLATGSTDTQYF.

In its sample, this clonotype was seen a few times. This chain connects TRBV10-3 to TRBJ1-2; possible D gene TRBD1, 5 bases. Trimming pared 3 bases from V and 3 bases from J, leaving 14 bases between. The CDR3 extends over 15 amino acids. CDR1 and CDR2 from the germline V gene are ENHRY and SYGVKD. As DNA, the CDR3 is TGTGCCATCAGTGATATAGGGGCTGGAGACTATGGCTACACCTTC. It specifies CAISDIGAGDYGYTF.

This sequence joins TRBV7-2 and TRBJ1-1; 7 bases align to TRBD1. Germline values: CDR1 SGHTA, CDR2 FQGNSA. Trimming removed 1 base from V and 7 bases from J; junction bases left unmatched: 6. This CDR3 spans 14 amino acids. CDR3 nucleotides: TGTGCCAGCAGCTTAGGACAGGGAATGGTTGAAGCTTTCTTT. Amino acids: CASSLGQGMVEAFF.

The chain is built from TRBV6-5 and TRBJ2-7; TRBD1 is a possible D gene (6 bases). V was shortened by 6 bases and J by 6 bases, with 18 bases between the two germline ends. This CDR3 region has 14 residues. Germline CDR1 reads MNHEY; CDR2 reads SVGAGI. CDR3 sequence reads: CASRATGTTGEQYF. In nucleotides, the CDR3 is TGTGCCAGCAGGGCTACAGGGACAACAGGCGAGCAGTACTTC.